Listed below are T cell receptor beta chains from one sample, sequenced in a study of T cell responses to AZD1222 COVID-19 vaccine. The protocol was immunoSEQ multiplex PCR, while the TCRdb copy is restricted to in-frame clones and leaves out a portion. The sample carries about 260,000 clones, 85% to 95% recorded once. This specimen consisted of peripheral blood, obtained on day 0 of AZD1222 vaccination. These receptors all come from an adult in good health. Each CDR3 is given with its conserved first and last residue. Fields, in order: J gene, V gene, CDR3 protein.

J gene: TRBJ1-2; V gene: TRBV14; CDR3 protein: CASSQSGGYGYTF
J gene: TRBJ2-7; V gene: TRBV19; CDR3 protein: CASSRTPSIPYEQYF
J gene: TRBJ2-7; V gene: TRBV7-2; CDR3 protein: CASSLAAGADEQYF
J gene: TRBJ1-5; V gene: TRBV5-5; CDR3 protein: CASSFQAGSNQPQHF
J gene: TRBJ2-3; V gene: TRBV20-1; CDR3 protein: CSALWTDTQYF
J gene: TRBJ1-5; V gene: TRBV28; CDR3 protein: CASITLQGNQPQHF
J gene: TRBJ2-2; V gene: TRBV10-3; CDR3 protein: CAIRPGAGVRTTGELFF
J gene: TRBJ1-1; V gene: TRBV6-5; CDR3 protein: CASRYLGTVVTEAFF
J gene: TRBJ2-3; V gene: TRBV5-1; CDR3 protein: CASSASDRGTDTQYF
J gene: TRBJ1-1; V gene: TRBV18; CDR3 protein: CASLRTGDTEAFF
J gene: TRBJ1-4; V gene: TRBV3-1/TRBV3-2; CDR3 protein: CASRGAGTEKLFF